A selection of T cell receptor beta chains follows, all from one sample in a study of cytomegalovirus exposure and HLA in healthy donors. Clones were sequenced by immunoSEQ multiplex PCR, and TCRdb holds only the in-frame ones, with some missing. Of some 130,000 clones listed, roughly three quarters are singletons. The sample taken for sequencing was PBMCs. The receptors stem from a man aged 25-45 years in good health and CMV-seronegative. Both conserved end residues are part of each CDR3. Fields, in order: J gene, clone size, CDR3 length, D gene, V gene, CDR3 protein, CDR3 DNA. The D gene is left open where the match is weak. For some rows the clone size is stated as once, few or many, or as a class when expanded; others skip it.

TRBJ1-1,-,14,TRBD1,TRBV6-5,CASSGRTGDTEAFF,TGTGCCAGCAGTGGCCGGACAGGGGACACTGAAGCTTTCTTT
TRBJ2-3,-,16,TRBD2,TRBV5-1,CASSLAASGSADTQYF,TGCGCCAGCAGCTTGGCCGCTAGCGGGAGCGCAGATACGCAGTATTTT
TRBJ2-7,once,13,TRBD1,TRBV6-1,CASSTQDRDEQYF,TGTGCCAGCAGCACACAGGACAGGGACGAGCAGTACTTC
TRBJ2-2,once,17,TRBD1,TRBV5-6,CASSIFSGGLNTGELFF,TGTGCCAGCAGCATTTTTTCAGGGGGCTTAAACACCGGGGAGCTGTTTTTT
TRBJ2-7,-,15,TRBD1,TRBV4-2,CASSQVGQGVYEQYF,TGTGCCAGCAGCCAAGTGGGACAGGGAGTATACGAGCAGTACTTC
TRBJ1-5,-,14,-,TRBV6-1,CAVKDTIRHQPQHF,TGTGCCGTAAAGGACACGATTCGACATCAGCCCCAGCATTTT
TRBJ2-7,few,15,TRBD2,TRBV6-5,CASSLTLAGYYEQYF,TGTGCCAGCAGTTTAACCCTAGCGGGCTACTACGAGCAGTACTTC
TRBJ1-5,once,14,-,TRBV29-1,CSAVTAGSNQPQHF,TGCAGCGCCGTTACAGCAGGGAGCAATCAGCCCCAGCATTTT
TRBJ2-3,few,15,TRBD2,TRBV6-1,CASSEASGNSDTQYF,TGTGCCAGCAGTGAAGCAAGCGGGAATTCAGATACGCAGTATTTT
TRBJ2-3,-,15,-,TRBV5-8,CASSRGTSSTDTQYF,TGTGCCAGCAGCCGCGGGACGTCTAGCACAGATACGCAGTATTTT
TRBJ1-5,-,16,TRBD1,TRBV18,CASSRQGSKRNQPQHF,TGTGCCAGCTCACGACAGGGGTCCAAGCGCAATCAGCCCCAGCATTTT
TRBJ2-2,-,13,TRBD1,TRBV9,CASSGQGGGELFF,TGTGCCAGCAGCGGACAGGGTGGCGGGGAGCTGTTTTTT
TRBJ2-2,-,15,-,TRBV5-6,CASSLAAGETGELFF,TGTGCCAGCAGCTTGGCCGCAGGGGAAACCGGGGAGCTGTTTTTT
TRBJ1-1,once,14,-,TRBV28,CASSFRTLNTEAFF,TGTGCCAGCAGTTTTAGGACATTGAACACTGAAGCTTTCTTT
TRBJ2-1,-,16,TRBD2,TRBV5-6,CASSFPSGTEVREQFF,TGTGCCAGCAGCTTCCCTAGCGGGACCGAGGTTAGGGAGCAGTTCTTC
TRBJ2-7,-,15,TRBD2,TRBV7-9,CASSSGTRWNYEQYF,TGTGCCAGCAGCTCGGGGACTAGGTGGAACTACGAGCAGTACTTC
TRBJ1-3,once,15,-,TRBV7-9,CASSLAWASGNTIYF,TGTGCCAGCAGCTTAGCGTGGGCATCTGGAAACACCATATATTTT
TRBJ2-7,-,14,TRBD1,TRBV25-1,CASSPGQGSYEQYF,TGTGCCAGCAGCCCCGGACAGGGATCCTACGAGCAGTACTTC